This T cell receptor beta chain originates from a study of blood T cell repertoires in COVID-19. TCRdb's copy holds only in-frame clones and misses some; the assay was immunoSEQ multiplex PCR. Of some 200,000 clones detected, about 81% appear once; the ten largest clones hold around 9%. The source is a man in his forties who had recovered from COVID-19. The sequencing input was PBMCs or T cells enriched from blood (not recorded which).

CDR3 sequence: CASSLRERPYNEQFF. CDR3 DNA: TGTGCCAGCAGCTTGCGGGAGCGCCCTTACAATGAGCAGTTCTTC. This chain uses TRBV5-4 with TRBJ2-1; perhaps TRBD2 as D (6 bases). This CDR3 has 15 amino acids. V lost 1 base, J lost 4 bases, and 12 bases lay in between. The germline CDR1 and CDR2 sequences are SGHNT and YYREEE (reference sequence).